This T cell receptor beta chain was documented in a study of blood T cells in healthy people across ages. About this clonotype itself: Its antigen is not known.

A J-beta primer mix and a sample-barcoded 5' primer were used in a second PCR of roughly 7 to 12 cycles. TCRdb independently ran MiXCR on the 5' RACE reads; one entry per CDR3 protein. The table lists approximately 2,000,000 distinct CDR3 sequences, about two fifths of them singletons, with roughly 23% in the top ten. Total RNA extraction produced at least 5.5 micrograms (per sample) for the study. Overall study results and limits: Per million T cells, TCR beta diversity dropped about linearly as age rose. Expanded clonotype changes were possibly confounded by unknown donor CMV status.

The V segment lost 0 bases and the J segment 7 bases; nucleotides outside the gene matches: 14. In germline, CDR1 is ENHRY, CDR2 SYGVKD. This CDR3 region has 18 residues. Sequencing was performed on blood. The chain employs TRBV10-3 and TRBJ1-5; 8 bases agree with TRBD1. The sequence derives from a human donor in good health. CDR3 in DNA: TGTGCCATCAGTGAGTCAAGTAGGACAGGGCCCGGGTCCCAGCCCCAGCATTTT. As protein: CAISESSRTGPGSQPQHF.